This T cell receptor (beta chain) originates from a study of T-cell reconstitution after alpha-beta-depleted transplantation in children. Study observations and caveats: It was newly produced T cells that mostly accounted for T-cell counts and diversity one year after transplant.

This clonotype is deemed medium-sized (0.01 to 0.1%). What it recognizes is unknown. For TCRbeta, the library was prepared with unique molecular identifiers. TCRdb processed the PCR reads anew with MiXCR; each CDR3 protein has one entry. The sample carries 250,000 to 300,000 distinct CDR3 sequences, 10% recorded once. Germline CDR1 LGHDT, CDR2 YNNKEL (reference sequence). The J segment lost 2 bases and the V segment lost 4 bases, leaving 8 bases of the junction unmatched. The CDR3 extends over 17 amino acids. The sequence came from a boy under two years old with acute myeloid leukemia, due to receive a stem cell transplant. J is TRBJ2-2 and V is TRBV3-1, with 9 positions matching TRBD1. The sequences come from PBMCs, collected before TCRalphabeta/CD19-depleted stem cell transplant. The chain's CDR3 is CASSLDPTGGNTGELFF. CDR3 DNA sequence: TGTGCCAGCAGCCTCGACCCGACAGGGGGAAACACCGGGGAGCTGTTTTTT.